This T cell receptor beta chain was observed in a study of T cell responses to AZD1222 COVID-19 vaccine. This CDR3 contains 13 residues. The ends lost 7 bases at V and 2 bases at J; junction bases unmatched: 4. Per the germline V gene, CDR1 is LNHDA and CDR2 is SQIVND (reference sequence). Profiling relied on immunoSEQ multiplex PCR, and the TCRdb table lists in-frame clones only, not all of them. The table shows 70,000 to 75,000 clones, with roughly 75% occurring only once. This clonotype was sampled from an adult who received the AZD1222 COVID-19 vaccine. V and J are TRBV19 and TRBJ1-2; TRBD1 agrees at 7 bases. This material consisted of peripheral blood, taken 28 days after the second AZD1222 dose. CDR3 sequence (DNA): TGTGCCAGTAACCAGGGGGTGAACTATGGCTACACCTTC. Its protein is CASNQGVNYGYTF.